The rows below give T cell receptor beta chains drawn from one sample of a study of graft-versus-host responses after intestinal transplantation. These receptors lack a known antigen. Profiling relied on immunoSEQ multiplex PCR, and the TCRdb table lists in-frame clones only, not all of them. Of more than 95,000 clones listed, about 90% were seen once; the top ten hold 0.9%. The material sequenced was unstimulated CD4+ T cells sorted from spleen or lymph node cells, taken before intestinal transplant. The receptors stem from a human donor who received an intestinal transplant. Both conserved end residues are part of each CDR3. A D gene is named only where the DNA matches it firmly. Clone size is not always given. Where it is, it says once, few, many or a class for expanded clones.

CDR3 length: 16; J gene: TRBJ2-1; D gene: TRBD2; V gene: TRBV28; clone size: -; CDR3 protein: CASGGLAPSSYNEQFF; CDR3 DNA: TGTGCCAGCGGGGGACTAGCGCCGAGCTCCTACAATGAGCAGTTCTTC
CDR3 length: 14; J gene: TRBJ1-2; D gene: -; V gene: TRBV28; clone size: -; CDR3 protein: CASIPDSLHYGYTF; CDR3 DNA: TGTGCCAGCATCCCAGACAGCCTCCACTATGGCTACACCTTC
CDR3 length: 17; J gene: TRBJ2-1; D gene: TRBD2; V gene: TRBV27; clone size: few; CDR3 protein: CASSLGWGRLAGNEQFF; CDR3 DNA: TGTGCCAGCAGTTTGGGGTGGGGGCGGCTAGCGGGCAATGAGCAGTTCTTC
CDR3 length: 14; J gene: TRBJ1-3; D gene: -; V gene: TRBV19; clone size: -; CDR3 protein: CASSINGRGMAIYF; CDR3 DNA: TGTGCCAGTAGTATAAACGGGCGCGGGATGGCCATATATTTT
CDR3 length: 15; J gene: TRBJ2-1; D gene: TRBD2; V gene: TRBV29-1; clone size: -; CDR3 protein: CSVGLAGGPRDEQFF; CDR3 DNA: TGCAGCGTCGGACTAGCGGGAGGGCCTAGGGATGAGCAGTTCTTC
CDR3 length: 14; J gene: TRBJ2-5; D gene: TRBD2; V gene: TRBV5-1; clone size: -; CDR3 protein: CASSSGGLWETQYF; CDR3 DNA: TGCGCCAGCAGCTCGGGGGGGCTTTGGGAGACCCAGTACTTC
CDR3 length: 14; J gene: TRBJ2-1; D gene: -; V gene: TRBV7-6; clone size: -; CDR3 protein: CASSPRLEYNEQFF; CDR3 DNA: TGTGCCAGCAGCCCCAGGCTGGAATACAATGAGCAGTTCTTC
CDR3 length: 15; J gene: TRBJ2-7; D gene: -; V gene: TRBV10-2; clone size: once; CDR3 protein: CASSESLVGSYEQYF; CDR3 DNA: TGCGCCAGCAGTGAAAGTTTGGTCGGTTCCTACGAGCAGTACTTC
CDR3 length: 13; J gene: TRBJ2-5; D gene: -; V gene: TRBV18; clone size: -; CDR3 protein: CASSLSGPGTQYF; CDR3 DNA: TGTGCCAGCTCTCTTAGCGGTCCAGGGACCCAGTACTTC
CDR3 length: 18; J gene: TRBJ2-7; D gene: -; V gene: TRBV5-6; clone size: -; CDR3 protein: CASSLGGGGEGNSYEQYF; CDR3 DNA: TGTGCCAGCAGCTTGGGAGGAGGGGGGGAGGGGAACTCCTACGAGCAGTACTTC
CDR3 length: 13; J gene: TRBJ2-3; D gene: -; V gene: TRBV27; clone size: -; CDR3 protein: CASSLEAGDTQYF; CDR3 DNA: TGTGCCAGCAGTCTAGAGGCGGGAGATACGCAGTATTTT
CDR3 length: 13; J gene: TRBJ2-7; D gene: TRBD1; V gene: TRBV15; clone size: -; CDR3 protein: CATSRTGAHEQYF; CDR3 DNA: TGTGCCACCAGTCGGACAGGGGCTCACGAGCAGTACTTC
CDR3 length: 15; J gene: TRBJ1-1; D gene: TRBD1; V gene: TRBV4-1; clone size: -; CDR3 protein: CASSQPRQGAIEAFF; CDR3 DNA: TGCGCCAGCAGCCAACCGCGACAGGGGGCGATTGAAGCTTTCTTT
CDR3 length: 15; J gene: TRBJ1-4; D gene: -; V gene: TRBV5-1; clone size: -; CDR3 protein: CASSSGGGDNEKLFF; CDR3 DNA: TGCGCCAGCAGCTCGGGGGGAGGGGATAATGAAAAACTGTTTTTT
CDR3 length: 18; J gene: TRBJ2-7; D gene: -; V gene: TRBV7-2; clone size: -; CDR3 protein: CASSLAVLAVRGRDEQYF; CDR3 DNA: TGTGCCAGCAGCTTAGCCGTTTTGGCGGTACGGGGTCGGGACGAGCAGTACTTC
CDR3 length: 15; J gene: TRBJ1-2; D gene: TRBD1; V gene: TRBV15; clone size: -; CDR3 protein: CATSQGAVFNYGYTF; CDR3 DNA: TGTGCCACCTCCCAGGGGGCAGTCTTTAACTATGGCTACACCTTC
CDR3 length: 16; J gene: TRBJ2-7; D gene: -; V gene: TRBV5-1; clone size: -; CDR3 protein: CASSLGAGMSSYEQYF; CDR3 DNA: TGCGCCAGCAGCTTGGGTGCAGGGATGAGCTCCTACGAGCAGTACTTC
CDR3 length: 15; J gene: TRBJ2-1; D gene: TRBD2; V gene: TRBV5-1; clone size: -; CDR3 protein: CASSATSGGANEQFF; CDR3 DNA: TGCGCCAGCAGCGCGACTAGCGGGGGGGCCAATGAGCAGTTCTTC
CDR3 length: 15; J gene: TRBJ1-2; D gene: TRBD1; V gene: TRBV18; clone size: -; CDR3 protein: CASSPSGTGDYGYTF; CDR3 DNA: TGTGCCAGCTCACCCTCCGGGACAGGAGACTATGGCTACACCTTC
CDR3 length: 16; J gene: TRBJ2-3; D gene: TRBD2; V gene: TRBV9; clone size: -; CDR3 protein: CASSVTSGPLTDTQYF; CDR3 DNA: TGTGCCAGCAGCGTAACTAGCGGACCCCTCACAGATACGCAGTATTTT